A selection of T cell receptor beta chains follows, all from one sample in a study of T cell repertoires in cytomegalovirus infection. These TCRs are of unknown antigen specificity. Using its own MiXCR run on the reads, TCRdb lists one record per CDR3 protein. The table records about 830,000 distinct CDR3 sequences, approximately 32% of them present only once. Sequencing used cultured CD8+ T cells from PBMCs, obtained from culture after CMV antigen stimulation. Receptors originate from a human donor in good health (CMV status not recorded). Some clones in this sample may be carry-over from other donors' samples. Each CDR3 is given with its conserved first and last residue. D genes are given only for firm matches. Rows may omit the clone size; those that give it use once, few, many or a size class.

CDR3nt: TGTGCCAGCAGCTTAAGGGAGGAGAACACCGGGGAGCTGTTTTTT
CDR3aa: CASSLREENTGELFF
d_gene: -
v_gene: TRBV7-9
abundance: -
j_gene: TRBJ2-2
len: 15

CDR3nt: TGTGCTAGTGGAACCTCCCGGGACATTCAGAACTATGGCTACACCTTC
CDR3aa: CASGTSRDIQNYGYTF
d_gene: -
v_gene: TRBV12-5
abundance: -
j_gene: TRBJ1-2
len: 16

CDR3nt: TGTGCCAGCAGCTTTGACCCCTCTGGAAACACCATATATTTT
CDR3aa: CASSFDPSGNTIYF
d_gene: -
v_gene: TRBV7-2
abundance: -
j_gene: TRBJ1-3
len: 14

CDR3nt: TGTGTCAGCAGCCCCCCAGAGGGGTTAGAGACCCAGTACTTC
CDR3aa: CVSSPPEGLETQYF
d_gene: -
v_gene: TRBV6-5
abundance: -
j_gene: TRBJ2-5
len: 14

CDR3nt: TGTGCCAGCAGTAAGGGGCCCAGCCCCTACGAGCAGTACTTC
CDR3aa: CASSKGPSPYEQYF
d_gene: -
v_gene: TRBV6-5
abundance: -
j_gene: TRBJ2-7
len: 14

CDR3nt: TGTGCCATCAGTGAGTGGAATGAGGGAAGGAACACTGAAGCTTTCTTT
CDR3aa: CAISEWNEGRNTEAFF
d_gene: -
v_gene: TRBV10-3
abundance: -
j_gene: TRBJ1-1
len: 16

CDR3nt: TGCGCCAGCAGCCAACTCCCCAACTATGGCTACACCTTC
CDR3aa: CASSQLPNYGYTF
d_gene: -
v_gene: TRBV4-1
abundance: few
j_gene: TRBJ1-2
len: 13

CDR3nt: TGCAGTGCTAGAGGACAAAACCAAGAGACCCAGTACTTC
CDR3aa: CSARGQNQETQYF
d_gene: -
v_gene: TRBV20-1
abundance: -
j_gene: TRBJ2-5
len: 13

CDR3nt: TGTGCCAGCAGTTACTCGCCAGAAACATATAATTCACCCCTCCACTTT
CDR3aa: CASSYSPETYNSPLHF
d_gene: -
v_gene: TRBV6-2/TRBV6-3
abundance: -
j_gene: TRBJ1-6
len: 16

CDR3nt: TGTGCCAGACGACAGGACAGCTCCTACGAGCAGTACTTC
CDR3aa: CARRQDSSYEQYF
d_gene: -
v_gene: TRBV2
abundance: -
j_gene: TRBJ2-7
len: 13

CDR3nt: TGTGCCAGCAGTTCCCTCGGTGCAGGGGGCGTAGAAAAACTGTTTTTT
CDR3aa: CASSSLGAGGVEKLFF
d_gene: TRBD1
v_gene: TRBV6-1
abundance: few
j_gene: TRBJ1-4
len: 16

CDR3nt: TGTGCCAGCAGTTATGAAGGTGTCTACAATGAGCAGTTCTTC
CDR3aa: CASSYEGVYNEQFF
d_gene: -
v_gene: TRBV6-5
abundance: -
j_gene: TRBJ2-1
len: 14

CDR3nt: TGTGCCAGCAGCCTAGACCTAGCGGGGGGTTCCACAGATACGCAGTATTTT
CDR3aa: CASSLDLAGGSTDTQYF
d_gene: TRBD2
v_gene: TRBV7-9
abundance: few
j_gene: TRBJ2-3
len: 17

CDR3nt: TGTGCCAGCAAACCGGGACAGGTCCAAGAGACCCAGTACTTC
CDR3aa: CASKPGQVQETQYF
d_gene: TRBD1
v_gene: TRBV12-3/TRBV12-4
abundance: medium-sized
j_gene: TRBJ2-5
len: 14

CDR3nt: TGTGCCAGCAGTGCCAGACCTTCTGAGGAGACCCAGTACTTC
CDR3aa: CASSARPSEETQYF
d_gene: -
v_gene: TRBV12-3/TRBV12-4
abundance: few
j_gene: TRBJ2-5
len: 14

CDR3nt: TGTGCCAGCAGTCCCCGTGGAGGGGCGGCGGCACCCCTCCACTTT
CDR3aa: CASSPRGGAAAPLHF
d_gene: -
v_gene: TRBV6-6
abundance: -
j_gene: TRBJ1-6
len: 15

CDR3nt: TGTGCCAGCAGCTCGGGACATCGAACCGTGCCGCAGTATTTT
CDR3aa: CASSSGHRTVPQYF
d_gene: -
v_gene: TRBV7-3
abundance: few
j_gene: TRBJ2-3
len: 14

CDR3nt: TGTGCCAGCAGCGCTAGCGGCGGGGACACCGGGGAGCTGTTTTTT
CDR3aa: CASSASGGDTGELFF
d_gene: TRBD2
v_gene: TRBV7-2
abundance: many
j_gene: TRBJ2-2
len: 15

CDR3nt: TGTGCCAGTAGTATAGCCTGGAGGAATGAGCAGTTCTTC
CDR3aa: CASSIAWRNEQFF
d_gene: -
v_gene: TRBV19
abundance: -
j_gene: TRBJ2-1
len: 13

CDR3nt: TGTGCCAGCAGTTCTTACCAGGGTGGGGTAAAACTGTTTTTT
CDR3aa: CASSSYQGGVKLFF
d_gene: -
v_gene: TRBV27
abundance: few
j_gene: TRBJ1-4
len: 14

CDR3nt: TGTGCCATCCTTGTCGGCGGGGCCGAGCGCGATGAGCAGTTCTTC
CDR3aa: CAILVGGAERDEQFF
d_gene: -
v_gene: TRBV10-3
abundance: few
j_gene: TRBJ2-1
len: 15

CDR3nt: TGTGCCAGCAGCTCAACCATCCTACAGGGGGTGGGGGACAATGAGCAGTTCTTC
CDR3aa: CASSSTILQGVGDNEQFF
d_gene: TRBD1
v_gene: TRBV7-9
abundance: many
j_gene: TRBJ2-1
len: 18

CDR3nt: TGTGCCAGCAGTTACTCGCGTCCGCCTGGCTACACCTTC
CDR3aa: CASSYSRPPGYTF
d_gene: -
v_gene: TRBV6-2/TRBV6-3
abundance: few
j_gene: TRBJ1-2
len: 13

CDR3nt: TGTGCCAGCAGCCAAGAGTATAGCACCCTAGGGTCTGGGGCCAACGTCCTGACTTTC
CDR3aa: CASSQEYSTLGSGANVLTF
d_gene: -
v_gene: TRBV4-2
abundance: many
j_gene: TRBJ2-6
len: 19

CDR3nt: TGTGCCAGCAGGTCCGGGACACCCAATGAAAAACTGTTTTTT
CDR3aa: CASRSGTPNEKLFF
d_gene: -
v_gene: TRBV6-5
abundance: few
j_gene: TRBJ1-4
len: 14

CDR3nt: TGTGCCAGCAGCCCCCGAGCCCTGACAGACCATGGGTATGGCTACACCTTC
CDR3aa: CASSPRALTDHGYGYTF
d_gene: -
v_gene: TRBV7-6
abundance: few
j_gene: TRBJ1-2
len: 17

CDR3nt: TGTGCCAGCAGCGGTCCGGGGTTTAATGCCGATACGCAGTATTTT
CDR3aa: CASSGPGFNADTQYF
d_gene: -
v_gene: TRBV7-8
abundance: many
j_gene: TRBJ2-3
len: 15

CDR3nt: TGTGCCAGCAGCTTAGGCCCGATAGGGGCGGTCGTCAATGAGCAGTTCTTC
CDR3aa: CASSLGPIGAVVNEQFF
d_gene: -
v_gene: TRBV7-2
abundance: many
j_gene: TRBJ2-1
len: 17

CDR3nt: TGTGCCAGCAGCTCGGACAGGGGGCAGTTCTTC
CDR3aa: CASSSDRGQFF
d_gene: TRBD1
v_gene: TRBV7-9
abundance: -
j_gene: TRBJ2-1
len: 11

CDR3nt: TGTGCCAGCAGTGAATTCTCACGAGAGACCCAGTACTTC
CDR3aa: CASSEFSRETQYF
d_gene: -
v_gene: TRBV25-1
abundance: -
j_gene: TRBJ2-5
len: 13

CDR3nt: TGTGCCAGCAGGTTCCGGGCCCCCGGGGGCGGCTCGGAGACCCAGTACTTC
CDR3aa: CASRFRAPGGGSETQYF
d_gene: -
v_gene: TRBV7-8
abundance: few
j_gene: TRBJ2-5
len: 17

CDR3nt: TGTGCCAGCAGCCCAGGGTACGGTTCCTACGAGCAGTACTTC
CDR3aa: CASSPGYGSYEQYF
d_gene: -
v_gene: TRBV7-9
abundance: many
j_gene: TRBJ2-7
len: 14

CDR3nt: TGTGCCAGCAGCTTAAGCTTGTGGGACGGACCAAACAATGAGCAGTTCTTC
CDR3aa: CASSLSLWDGPNNEQFF
d_gene: -
v_gene: TRBV7-2
abundance: few
j_gene: TRBJ2-1
len: 17

CDR3nt: TGTGCCAGTAGTGAGACCCTTCCCTCGACCGGGGAGCTGTTTTTT
CDR3aa: CASSETLPSTGELFF
d_gene: -
v_gene: TRBV19
abundance: -
j_gene: TRBJ2-2
len: 15

CDR3nt: TGTGCCAGCAGTGGGTTGGGTACTAGCACAGATACGCAGTATTTT
CDR3aa: CASSGLGTSTDTQYF
d_gene: -
v_gene: TRBV12-3/TRBV12-4
abundance: few
j_gene: TRBJ2-3
len: 15

CDR3nt: TGTGCCAGCAGTCCGATTGCCCAAGAGACCCAGTACTTC
CDR3aa: CASSPIAQETQYF
d_gene: -
v_gene: TRBV12-3/TRBV12-4
abundance: -
j_gene: TRBJ2-5
len: 13

CDR3nt: TGTGCCAGCAATGAGGGTCCAGGGGTAGCCAAAAACATTCAGTACTTC
CDR3aa: CASNEGPGVAKNIQYF
d_gene: -
v_gene: TRBV2
abundance: few
j_gene: TRBJ2-4
len: 16

CDR3nt: TGTGTCAGCAGTTACGGGGGGCGATCACCCCTCCACTTT
CDR3aa: CVSSYGGRSPLHF
d_gene: -
v_gene: TRBV27
abundance: -
j_gene: TRBJ1-6
len: 13

CDR3nt: TGTGCCAGCAGCTCGGACAGGGGATCCACCGGGGAGCTGTTTTTT
CDR3aa: CASSSDRGSTGELFF
d_gene: TRBD1
v_gene: TRBV5-3
abundance: few
j_gene: TRBJ2-2
len: 15

CDR3nt: TGTGCCAGCAGTAAAAACCCTACAGGGGATTGGAACACCGGGGAGCTGTTTTTT
CDR3aa: CASSKNPTGDWNTGELFF
d_gene: TRBD1
v_gene: TRBV27
abundance: few
j_gene: TRBJ2-2
len: 18

CDR3nt: TGTGCCAGCAGTCCTGACCACTACGAGCAGTACTTC
CDR3aa: CASSPDHYEQYF
d_gene: -
v_gene: TRBV7-2
abundance: -
j_gene: TRBJ2-7
len: 12

CDR3nt: TGTGCCAGCAGCTTGGCCGCTGGGGTTCGACAGGGGCAATACGAGCAGTACTTC
CDR3aa: CASSLAAGVRQGQYEQYF
d_gene: TRBD1
v_gene: TRBV5-5
abundance: -
j_gene: TRBJ2-7
len: 18

CDR3nt: TGCGCCAGCAGCCAAGATCGACATGAGGTTCTAAACACTGAAGCTTTCTTT
CDR3aa: CASSQDRHEVLNTEAFF
d_gene: -
v_gene: TRBV4-1
abundance: -
j_gene: TRBJ1-1
len: 17

CDR3nt: TGTGCCACCAGCAGCACAGGGGACGGGACCAAAAACATTCAGTACTTC
CDR3aa: CATSSTGDGTKNIQYF
d_gene: TRBD1
v_gene: TRBV15
abundance: -
j_gene: TRBJ2-4
len: 16

CDR3nt: TGTGCCAGCAGTCCAAATGGGGGGTCACCCCTCCACTTT
CDR3aa: CASSPNGGSPLHF
d_gene: -
v_gene: TRBV6-1
abundance: few
j_gene: TRBJ1-6
len: 13

CDR3nt: TGTGCCAGCAGCGGGGGCACCGGGACAGGGAAATGGGGTAATTCACCCCTCCACTTT
CDR3aa: CASSGGTGTGKWGNSPLHF
d_gene: TRBD1
v_gene: TRBV7-9
abundance: -
j_gene: TRBJ1-6
len: 19

CDR3nt: TGTGCCAGCAGCCCGGGACAGTCATACACAGATACGCAGTATTTT
CDR3aa: CASSPGQSYTDTQYF
d_gene: TRBD1
v_gene: TRBV7-3
abundance: many
j_gene: TRBJ2-3
len: 15

CDR3nt: TGTGCCAGCAGTTCCGGGACACAAGTCTACGAGCAGTACTTC
CDR3aa: CASSSGTQVYEQYF
d_gene: -
v_gene: TRBV6-5
abundance: many
j_gene: TRBJ2-7
len: 14

CDR3nt: TGTGCCAGCAGTCTACAAACGGGGCCCTCCTATGGCTACACCTTC
CDR3aa: CASSLQTGPSYGYTF
d_gene: -
v_gene: TRBV27
abundance: once
j_gene: TRBJ1-2
len: 15

CDR3nt: TGTGCCAGCAGCTTAGCGCGGGCGGGGGGGCCAAGCACAGATACGCAGTATTTT
CDR3aa: CASSLARAGGPSTDTQYF
d_gene: TRBD2
v_gene: TRBV7-8
abundance: many
j_gene: TRBJ2-3
len: 18